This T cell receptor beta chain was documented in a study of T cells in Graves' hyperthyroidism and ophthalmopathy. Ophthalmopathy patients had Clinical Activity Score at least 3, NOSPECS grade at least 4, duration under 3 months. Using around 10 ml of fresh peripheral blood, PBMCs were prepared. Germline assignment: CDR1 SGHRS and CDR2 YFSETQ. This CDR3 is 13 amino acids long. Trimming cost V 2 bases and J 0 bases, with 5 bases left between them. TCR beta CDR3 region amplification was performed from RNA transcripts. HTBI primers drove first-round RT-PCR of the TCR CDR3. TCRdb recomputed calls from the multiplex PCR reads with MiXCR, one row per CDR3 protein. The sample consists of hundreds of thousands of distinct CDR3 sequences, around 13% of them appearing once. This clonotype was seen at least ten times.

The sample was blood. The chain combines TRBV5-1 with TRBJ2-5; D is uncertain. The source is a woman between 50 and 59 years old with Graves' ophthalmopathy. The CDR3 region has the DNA TGCGCCAGCAGCTTCGCACACCAAGAGACCCAGTACTTC. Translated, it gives CASSFAHQETQYF.